Listed here are 17 T cell receptor beta chains from one sample, sequenced in a study of HIV-infected patients and healthy controls. The repertoire came from unfractionated whole blood and reflected all unsorted peripheral T cells. Alpha and beta constant-region primers primed reverse transcription of approximately 460 ng RNA. Each of the alpha and beta chains got its own library through chain-specific third strand synthesis with indices. TCRdb recomputed calls from the 5' RACE reads with MiXCR, one row per CDR3 protein. In the table there are about 14,000 distinct CDR3 sequences, 9% to 10% of which are singletons. The sample consisted of blood. These receptors were taken from an adult in good health.

The rearrangement uses TRBV6-1 and TRBJ2-7; D remains ambiguous. Germline V lookup: CDR1 MNHNS, CDR2 SASEGT. This CDR3 has 16 residues. V shed 6 bases and J shed 0 bases, with 18 bases lying between them. The CDR3 sequence is CASSLGPTGISYEQYF. In DNA form, the CDR3 reads TGTGCCAGCAGCCTCGGCCCAACTGGCATCTCCTACGAGCAGTACTTC.

Judged by abundance, this clonotype is medium-sized. The gene calls are TRBV18 and TRBJ2-7; 14 bases line up with TRBD2. V dropped 2 bases and J dropped 2; count of bases not matched to a gene: 2. This CDR3 has 16 amino acids. CDR1 KGHSH and CDR2 LQKENI come from the germline V gene. CDR3 protein: CASSPRGLAGAYEQYF. CDR3 bases: TGTGCCAGCTCACCAAGGGGACTAGCGGGGGCCTACGAGCAGTACTTC. The full variable domain, completed using reference TRBV18 and TRBJ2-7, is NAGVMQNPRHLVRRRGQEARLRCSPMKGHSHVYWYRQLPEEGLKFMVYLQKENIIDESGMPKERFSAEFPKEGPSILRIQQVVRGDSAAYFCASSPRGLAGAYEQYFGPGTRLTVT.

The table lists this clonotype with many counts. The chain joins TRBV3-1 to TRBJ2-1; 14 nucleotides agree with TRBD2. The junction had 9 bases not matched to a gene; V was cut back by 4 bases and J by 7 bases. There are 17 residues in the CDR3. CDR1 and CDR2 from the germline V gene are LGHDT and YNNKEL (reference sequence). Here the CDR3 DNA reads TGTGCCAGCAGCCCGACCGTCGGACTAGCGGGGGGTAATGAGCAGTTCTTC. Its translation: CASSPTVGLAGGNEQFF.

This clonotype is medium-sized within its sample. V and J are TRBV18 and TRBJ2-7; 8 bases agree with TRBD1. With V trimmed by 2 bases and J by 4 bases, 4 bases remained unmatched. Per germline, CDR1 KGHSH and CDR2 LQKENI. The CDR3 runs 14 residues. The CDR3 is CASSPGQGWYEQYF. The CDR3 bases are TGTGCCAGCTCACCAGGACAGGGATGGTACGAGCAGTACTTC. The variable domain in full, with the rest retrieved from reference TRBV18 and TRBJ2-7, is NAGVMQNPRHLVRRRGQEARLRCSPMKGHSHVYWYRQLPEEGLKFMVYLQKENIIDESGMPKERFSAEFPKEGPSILRIQQVVRGDSAAYFCASSPGQGWYEQYFGPGTRLTVT.

The chain joins TRBV20-1 to TRBJ2-7, with unresolved D. This CDR3 is built from 13 residues. V lost 5 bases and J 2 bases, leaving 13 bases between the germline ends. Germline CDR1 DFQATT, CDR2 SNEGSKA (reference sequence). The CDR3, as DNA: TGCAGTGCTGGTGCCGCGGAGCCCTACGAGCAGTACTTC. Its translation is CSAGAAEPYEQYF.

To note about this clonotype: A much larger clonotype is one base distant, so this may be a read error. The V and J genes are TRBV10-2 and TRBJ1-2, with D possibly being TRBD1 (5 bases). V was clipped by 8 bases and J by 2 bases, with 18 bases between them. CDR1 WSHSY and CDR2 SAAADI come from the germline V gene. CDR3 size: 15 residues. CDR3 sequence (DNA): TGCGCCAGCGGCCTCAAAAGCGGGACGAACTATGGCTACACCTTC. Translating it yields CASGLKSGTNYGYTF.

There are many counts of this clonotype. J is TRBJ2-3 and V is TRBV5-1, with TRBD2 matching over 10 bases. V was pared by 4 bases and J by 4 bases, with 6 bases of the junction left unmatched. Germline values: CDR1 SGHRS, CDR2 YFSETQ. This CDR3 spans 15 amino acids. The CDR3 DNA reads as TGCGCCAGCAGCAGAGCGGGGGGGCGCCCAGATACGCAGTATTTT. This gives the protein CASSRAGGRPDTQYF.

This clonotype was counted many times. The CDR3 DNA is TGTGCCAGCAGCTTGTACGGGACACAGAATCAGCCCCAGCATTTT. Its translation: CASSLYGTQNQPQHF. J is TRBJ1-5 and V is TRBV7-2; TRBD1 might be the D (6 bases). The V end lost 3 bases, the J end lost 4 bases, and 13 bases lay between the germline ends. This CDR3 is built from 15 residues. Germline V gives CDR1 SGHTA, CDR2 FQGNSA. Complete variable domain (other parts from reference TRBV7-2 and TRBJ1-5): GAGVSQSPSNKVTEKGKDVELRCDPISGHTALYWYRQSLGQGLEFLIYFQGNSAPDKSGLPSDRFSAERTGGSVSTLTIQRTQQEDSAVYLCASSLYGTQNQPQHFGDGTRLSIL.

This clonotype occurred many times. The V and J genes are TRBV5-4 and TRBJ1-2; TRBD1 is a possible D gene (5 bases). The germline V and J ends were trimmed by 3 bases and 2 bases, with 17 bases remaining between them. Germline V gives CDR1 SGHNT, CDR2 YYREEE (reference sequence). The CDR3 consists of 16 residues. Here the CDR3 reads CASSSGTDKLNYGYTF. For the CDR3, the DNA is TGTGCCAGCAGCTCAGGGACGGATAAACTAAACTATGGCTACACCTTC.

This clonotype was seen ten or more times. CDR3: CASSVAGTVNTEAFF. DNA for the CDR3: TGTGCCAGCAGTGTGGCGGGTACAGTGAACACTGAAGCTTTCTTT. The V and J genes are TRBV28 and TRBJ1-1, with no clear D. Germline V CDR1 and CDR2: MDHEN, SYDVKM. V was cut by 5 bases and J by 0 bases, with 13 bases left in between. This CDR3 spans 15 amino acids.

This clonotype is labeled as medium-sized (0.01 to 0.1%). The chain links TRBV11-2 to TRBJ1-1, with a tentative D call TRBD1 (6 bases). The CDR3 length is 14 residues. Germline assignment: CDR1 SGHAT and CDR2 FQNNGV. V lost 2 bases to trimming and J lost 11 bases, with 18 bases between them. The CDR3 sequence: CASSLQTGRPRAFF. The DNA of the CDR3 is TGTGCCAGCAGCTTACAGACAGGCCGACCCAGGGCTTTCTTT.

The chain joins TRBV7-2 to TRBJ2-1; D is unresolved. The CDR3 runs 17 residues. From germline, CDR1 is SGHTA and CDR2 FQGNSA. With 1 base removed from V and 4 bases from J, the gap between germline ends came to 17 bases. The CDR3 loop reads CASSLESVVNPYNEQFF. As DNA, the CDR3 is TGTGCCAGCAGCTTAGAATCCGTTGTCAATCCGTACAATGAGCAGTTCTTC.

This clonotype is categorized as medium-sized. This chain uses TRBV4-2 with TRBJ1-5, with D tentatively TRBD1 (6 bases). Germline V lookup: CDR1 LGHNA, CDR2 YNFKEQ. There are 15 residues in the CDR3. Trimming cost V 6 bases and J 6 bases, with 18 bases left between them. The CDR3 here is CASSLEGGASQPQHF. CDR3 coding DNA: TGTGCCAGCAGTCTTGAGGGGGGAGCCAGTCAGCCCCAGCATTTT.

This clonotype appeared many times. The CDR3 DNA follows: TGCGCCAGCAGCCCCCGGGGGCCGAACACTGAAGCTTTCTTT. Protein product: CASSPRGPNTEAFF. The V gene is TRBV4-3, the J gene TRBJ1-1; TRBD1 is a possible D gene (6 bases). Germline loops: CDR1 LGHNA, CDR2 YSLEER. The CDR3 runs to 14 residues. V was trimmed by 4 bases and J by 1 base, leaving 10 bases between them.

This clonotype showed up many times. The rearrangement uses TRBV5-4 and TRBJ2-4; D is unresolved. CDR3 length: 13 amino acids. Trimming took 2 bases from V and 5 from J, leaving 8 bases between them. Germline CDR1 SGHNT, CDR2 YYREEE (reference sequence). The CDR3 loop reads CASSFSNENIQYF. The DNA for the CDR3 is TGTGCCAGCAGCTTTAGCAACGAAAACATTCAGTACTTC. The full variable domain, its missing parts supplied by reference TRBV5-4 and TRBJ2-4, is ETGVTQSPTHLIKTRGQQVTLRCSSQSGHNTVSWYQQALGQGPQFIFQYYREEENGRGNFPPRFSGLQFPNYSSELNVNALELDDSALYLCASSFSNENIQYFGAGTRLSVL.

The CDR3 protein is CSVGSQLNQPQHF. As DNA, the CDR3 is TGCAGCGTTGGCAGTCAGTTAAATCAGCCCCAGCATTTT. The chain carries TRBV29-1 and TRBJ1-5; D is unclear. This CDR3 is 13 amino acids long. Trimming removed 4 bases from V and 4 bases from J, with 11 bases in between. Germline V lookup: CDR1 SQVTM, CDR2 ANQGSEA.

This clonotype was picked up many times. The chain is built from TRBV7-9 and TRBJ1-5; D gene unclear. Trimming cost V 6 bases and J 4 bases, with 13 bases left between them. From germline, CDR1 is SEHNR and CDR2 FQNEAQ (reference sequence). CDR3 size: 14 residues. The CDR3 region is CASSTLSENQPQHF. CDR3 nucleotide sequence: TGTGCCAGCAGTACCCTGTCTGAGAATCAGCCCCAGCATTTT.